A single sample is the source of the 25 T cell receptor beta chains below, sequenced in a study of monozygotic twins with inflammatory bowel disease. Reanalyzing the 5' RACE reads, TCRdb keeps one entry per CDR3 protein, without DNA. The sample table sets out fewer than 550,000 distinct CDR3 sequences. Source material: blood. Receptors originate from a human donor with ulcerative colitis or Crohn's disease, or a healthy co-twin of an affected twin (not recorded which).

The chain uses TRBV7-2 and TRBJ2-1. Germline values: CDR1 SGHTA, CDR2 FQGNSA. This CDR3 has 16 residues. Here the CDR3 reads CASSQQQRQIYNEQFF.

CDR3 loop: CASSVIGHGELFF. This chain connects TRBV9 to TRBJ2-2. Germline V gene data show CDR1 as SGDLS and CDR2 as YYNGEE. There are 13 residues in the CDR3.

V gene TRBV24-1 combines with J gene TRBJ1-2. This CDR3 is built from 13 residues. The germline V gene has CDR1 KGHDR and CDR2 SFDVKD. The CDR3 loop reads CATSDLWQTGYTF.

This sequence joins TRBV4-3 and TRBJ2-7. CDR3 size: 14 residues. Per germline, CDR1 LGHNA and CDR2 YSLEER. The CDR3 sequence: CASSQDLIASEQYF.

CDR3 protein: CASSIRSGPNNEQFF. This sequence joins TRBV19 and TRBJ2-1; TCRdb picks TRBD2, but there is no DNA to check that call. Per the germline V gene, CDR1 is LNHDA and CDR2 is SQIVND (reference sequence). There are 15 residues in the CDR3.

The J gene is TRBJ2-2, the V gene TRBV5-1. CDR1 is SGHRS, CDR2 YFSETQ, per germline. The CDR3 is 14 residues long. CDR3 in amino acids: CASSLDSYTGELFF. Filled out from reference TRBV5-1 and TRBJ2-2, the complete variable domain reads KAGVTQTPRYLIKTRGQQVTLSCSPISGHRSVSWYQQTPGQGLQFLFEYFSETQRNKGNFPGRFSGRQFSNSRSEMNVSTLELGDSALYLCASSLDSYTGELFFGEGSRLTVL.

CDR3 sequence: CASSQGLGQESNYGYTF. V gene TRBV4-1 combines with J gene TRBJ1-2; TCRdb's assignment of TRBD1 cannot be checked, as there is no DNA. Germline CDR1 reads MGHRA; CDR2 reads YSYEKL. The CDR3 loop spans 17 amino acids.

This chain joins TRBV6-2 or TRBV6-3 and TRBJ2-2. The length of the CDR3 is 13 residues. The germline gives CDR1 MNHEY, CDR2 SVGEGT. CDR3 sequence: CASSYSTSGELFF.

This sequence joins TRBV20-1 and TRBJ2-1; absent DNA, TCRdb's TRBD2 call cannot be checked. The CDR3 sequence is 16 residues long. Germline lookup yields CDR1 DFQATT and CDR2 SNEGSKA (reference sequence). CDR3 protein: CSAAFWGGGTYNEQFF.

This chain links TRBV2 with TRBJ2-7. Germline V gives CDR1 SNHLY, CDR2 FYNNEI. This CDR3 is built from 11 residues. The CDR3 reads CASLIGYEQYF.

The CDR3 loop is CASSLVPPGQGHQPQHF. The V gene is TRBV7-2, the J gene TRBJ1-5; checking the TCRdb D call of TRBD1 is not possible without DNA. In germline, CDR1 is SGHTA, CDR2 FQGNSA. This CDR3 region has 17 residues.

The CDR3 is CASSLVTANQPQHF. The genes are TRBV28 and TRBJ1-5. CDR3 length equals 14 residues. Germline V gene lookup returns CDR1 MDHEN and CDR2 SYDVKM.

V gene TRBV4-1 combines with J gene TRBJ2-7; TCRdb proposes TRBD1, but this gene call is untestable without DNA. Per germline, CDR1 MGHRA and CDR2 YSYEKL. The CDR3 is 15 residues long. This CDR3 reads CASSQALVTGYEQYF.

The chain carries TRBV6-2 or TRBV6-3 and TRBJ1-1; the D call of TRBD1 rests on TCRdb alone, since no DNA is present to check it. The V gene's germline CDR1 is MNHEY and CDR2 SVGEGT. The CDR3 runs to 13 residues. This CDR3 is CASNHREIESAFF.

CDR3 in amino acids: CAWSVLRGPGNIQYF. This chain links TRBV30 with TRBJ2-4; TCRdb returns TRBD2, unconfirmable since there is no DNA. Germline V gives CDR1 GTSNPN, CDR2 SVGIG (reference sequence). The CDR3 totals 15 residues.

The genes are TRBV6-1 and TRBJ2-7; TCRdb indicates TRBD1, and absent DNA this call remains unverified. Germline-derived CDR1 and CDR2 are MNHNS and SASEGT. CDR3 length: 14 residues. The CDR3 loop reads CASSEQGRRGEQYF.

V is TRBV12-3 or TRBV12-4 and J is TRBJ1-1. This CDR3 region has 13 residues. The chain's CDR3 is CASSFGVLTEAFF.

The chain couples TRBV11-3 to TRBJ2-1; TCRdb proposes TRBD2, but this gene call is untestable without DNA. CDR3 length equals 15 residues. Germline CDR1 and CDR2: SGHNT and YENEEA. CDR3 region: CASSPRSGGGNEQFF.

This rearrangement joins TRBV19 to TRBJ1-5. CDR1 and CDR2 from the germline V gene are LNHDA and SQIVND (reference sequence). CDR3 length: 14 residues. The CDR3: CASSPGPPGWSQHF.

The genes are TRBV7-9 and TRBJ2-1; TCRdb designates TRBD1, a call that cannot be tested without DNA. The V gene's germline CDR1 is SEHNR and CDR2 FQNEAQ (reference sequence). This CDR3 region has 15 residues. CDR3 sequence: CASSQGQGYYNEQFF.

The chain links TRBV7-2 to TRBJ2-4. This CDR3 has 15 amino acids. Germline CDR1 and CDR2: SGHTA and FQGNSA. CDR3 sequence: CASSLGRLAKNIQYF.

The rearrangement joins TRBV5-4 to TRBJ1-1. Germline V gene sequence: CDR1 SGHNT, CDR2 YYREEE (reference sequence). This CDR3 has 14 residues. CDR3 region: CASSSGTGNAEAFF.

J is TRBJ2-7 and V is TRBV28; TCRdb gives TRBD2 as the D gene, but with no DNA this cannot be confirmed. The CDR3 consists of 15 residues. Germline CDR1 reads MDHEN; CDR2 reads SYDVKM. The CDR3 loop is CASRKGLAGTYEQYF.

The V call is TRBV30, the J call TRBJ1-6; TCRdb calls TRBD1, which cannot be checked without DNA. The CDR3 is made up of 16 amino acids. The V gene's germline CDR1 is GTSNPN and CDR2 SVGIG (reference sequence). CDR3 amino acids: CAWGGSTGARTSPLHF.

The chain employs TRBV20-1 and TRBJ2-7; TCRdb calls TRBD1, which cannot be checked without DNA. The CDR3 spans 15 residues. Germline V CDR1 and CDR2: DFQATT, SNEGSKA (reference sequence). This CDR3 is CSAFLRDRSSYEQYF.